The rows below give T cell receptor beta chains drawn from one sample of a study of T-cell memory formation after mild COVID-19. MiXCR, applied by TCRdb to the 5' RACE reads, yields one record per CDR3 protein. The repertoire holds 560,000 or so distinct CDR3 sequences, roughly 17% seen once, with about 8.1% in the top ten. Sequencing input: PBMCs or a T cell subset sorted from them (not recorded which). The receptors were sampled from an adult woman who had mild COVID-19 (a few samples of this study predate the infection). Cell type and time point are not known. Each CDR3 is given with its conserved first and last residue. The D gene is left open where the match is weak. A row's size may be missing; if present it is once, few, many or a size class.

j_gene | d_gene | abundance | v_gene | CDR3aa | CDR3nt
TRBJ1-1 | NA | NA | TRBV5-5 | CASSLGAGDGPEAFF | TGTGCCAGCAGCTTGGGGGCAGGGGATGGGCCTGAAGCTTTCTTT
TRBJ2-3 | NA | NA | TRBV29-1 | CSVVLAPASADTQYF | TGCAGCGTTGTTTTAGCGCCGGCCTCCGCAGATACGCAGTATTTT
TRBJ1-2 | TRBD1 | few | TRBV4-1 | CASRPGQALYGYTF | TGCGCCAGCAGACCAGGACAGGCTCTCTATGGCTACACCTTC
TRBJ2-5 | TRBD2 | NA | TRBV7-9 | CASSSRLAGAKETQYF | TGTGCCAGCAGCTCCCGACTAGCGGGGGCCAAAGAGACCCAGTACTTC
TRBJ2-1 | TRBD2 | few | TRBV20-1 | CSASRTSGRIRNEQFF | TGCAGTGCTTCTCGGACTAGCGGGAGGATTAGAAATGAGCAGTTCTTC
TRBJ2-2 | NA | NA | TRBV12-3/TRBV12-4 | CASSSGGGTGELFF | TGTGCCAGCAGTTCTGGGGGAGGCACCGGGGAGCTGTTTTTT
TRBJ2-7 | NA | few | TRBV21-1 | CASGQESSYEQYF | TGTGCCAGCGGACAGGAATCCTCCTACGAGCAGTACTTC
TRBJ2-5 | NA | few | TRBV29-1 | CSVELWYRDQDTQYF | TGCAGCGTGGAACTATGGTACAGGGACCAAGATACCCAGTACTTC
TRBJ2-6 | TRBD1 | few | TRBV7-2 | CASSFGTGTGANVLTF | TGTGCCAGCAGCTTTGGGACAGGGACTGGGGCCAACGTCCTGACTTTC
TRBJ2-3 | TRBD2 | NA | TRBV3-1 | CASSPSGLAGDTQYF | TGTGCCAGCAGCCCCTCGGGACTAGCGGGAGATACGCAGTATTTT
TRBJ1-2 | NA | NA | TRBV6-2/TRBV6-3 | CASLGKGNYGYTF | TGTGCCAGCTTGGGGAAGGGCAACTATGGCTACACCTTC
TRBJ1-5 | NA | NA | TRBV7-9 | CASSLGGWTSGDQPQHF | TGTGCCAGCAGCTTAGGTGGTTGGACATCGGGGGATCAGCCCCAGCATTTT
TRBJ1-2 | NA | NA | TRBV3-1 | CASRPPGAYGYTF | TGTGCCAGCAGACCTCCAGGGGCGTATGGCTACACCTTC
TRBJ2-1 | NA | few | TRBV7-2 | CASSSGRGVNEQFF | TGTGCCAGCAGCTCCGGCCGTGGGGTAAATGAGCAGTTCTTC
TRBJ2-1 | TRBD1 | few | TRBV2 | CASSAGGQGGSEQFF | TGTGCCAGCAGTGCAGGGGGACAGGGTGGAAGTGAGCAGTTCTTC
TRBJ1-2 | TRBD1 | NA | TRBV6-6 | CASTSGQGNGYGYTF | TGTGCCAGCACCTCGGGACAGGGGAATGGCTATGGCTACACCTTC
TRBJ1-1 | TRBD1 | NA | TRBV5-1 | CASSEGTGRTEAFF | TGCGCCAGCAGCGAAGGGACAGGGAGGACTGAAGCTTTCTTT
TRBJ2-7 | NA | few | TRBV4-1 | CASSQDGWEQYF | TGCGCCAGCAGCCAAGACGGGTGGGAGCAGTACTTC
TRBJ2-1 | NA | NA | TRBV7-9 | CASSSDGVSYNEQFF | TGTGCCAGCAGCTCGGACGGGGTATCCTACAATGAGCAGTTCTTC
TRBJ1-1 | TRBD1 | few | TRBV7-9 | CASSHGTGGYEAFF | TGTGCCAGCAGCCACGGGACAGGGGGATATGAAGCTTTCTTT
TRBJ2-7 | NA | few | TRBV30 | CAWSVTPEQYF | TGTGCCTGGAGTGTTACGCCCGAGCAGTACTTC
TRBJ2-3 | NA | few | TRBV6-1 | CAIRPSQNTDTQYF | TGTGCCATCCGACCGAGCCAGAACACAGATACGCAGTATTTT
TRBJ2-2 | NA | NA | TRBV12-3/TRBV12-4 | CASSSDLAANTGELFF | TGTGCCAGCAGTTCCGACTTAGCGGCGAACACCGGGGAGCTGTTTTTT
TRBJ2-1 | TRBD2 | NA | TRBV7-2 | CASSLAQGLTYNEQFF | TGTGCCAGCAGCTTAGCGCAGGGACTAACCTACAATGAGCAGTTCTTC
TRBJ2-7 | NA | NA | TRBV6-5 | CASSYQASYEQYF | TGTGCCAGCAGTTACCAGGCGTCCTACGAGCAGTACTTC
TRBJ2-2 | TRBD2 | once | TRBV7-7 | CASSLWGGGAPGELFF | TGTGCCAGCAGCCTCTGGGGCGGGGGGGCCCCCGGGGAGCTGTTTTTT
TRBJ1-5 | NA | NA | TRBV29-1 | CSVGQSLNQPQHF | TGCAGCGTTGGACAGTCCCTAAATCAGCCCCAGCATTTT
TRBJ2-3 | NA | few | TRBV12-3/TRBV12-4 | CASSFTGYTDTQYF | TGTGCCAGCAGTTTCACGGGGTATACAGATACGCAGTATTTT
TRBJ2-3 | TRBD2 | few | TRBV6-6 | CASSYTATSVADTQYF | TGTGCCAGCAGTTACACCGCGACTAGCGTTGCAGATACGCAGTATTTT
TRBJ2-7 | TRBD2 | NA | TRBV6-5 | CASSYSIAGSSYEQYF | TGTGCCAGCAGTTACTCTATAGCGGGTAGCTCCTACGAGCAGTACTTC
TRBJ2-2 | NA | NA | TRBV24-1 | CATSGWDINTGELFF | TGTGCCACCAGTGGATGGGACATTAACACCGGGGAGCTGTTTTTT